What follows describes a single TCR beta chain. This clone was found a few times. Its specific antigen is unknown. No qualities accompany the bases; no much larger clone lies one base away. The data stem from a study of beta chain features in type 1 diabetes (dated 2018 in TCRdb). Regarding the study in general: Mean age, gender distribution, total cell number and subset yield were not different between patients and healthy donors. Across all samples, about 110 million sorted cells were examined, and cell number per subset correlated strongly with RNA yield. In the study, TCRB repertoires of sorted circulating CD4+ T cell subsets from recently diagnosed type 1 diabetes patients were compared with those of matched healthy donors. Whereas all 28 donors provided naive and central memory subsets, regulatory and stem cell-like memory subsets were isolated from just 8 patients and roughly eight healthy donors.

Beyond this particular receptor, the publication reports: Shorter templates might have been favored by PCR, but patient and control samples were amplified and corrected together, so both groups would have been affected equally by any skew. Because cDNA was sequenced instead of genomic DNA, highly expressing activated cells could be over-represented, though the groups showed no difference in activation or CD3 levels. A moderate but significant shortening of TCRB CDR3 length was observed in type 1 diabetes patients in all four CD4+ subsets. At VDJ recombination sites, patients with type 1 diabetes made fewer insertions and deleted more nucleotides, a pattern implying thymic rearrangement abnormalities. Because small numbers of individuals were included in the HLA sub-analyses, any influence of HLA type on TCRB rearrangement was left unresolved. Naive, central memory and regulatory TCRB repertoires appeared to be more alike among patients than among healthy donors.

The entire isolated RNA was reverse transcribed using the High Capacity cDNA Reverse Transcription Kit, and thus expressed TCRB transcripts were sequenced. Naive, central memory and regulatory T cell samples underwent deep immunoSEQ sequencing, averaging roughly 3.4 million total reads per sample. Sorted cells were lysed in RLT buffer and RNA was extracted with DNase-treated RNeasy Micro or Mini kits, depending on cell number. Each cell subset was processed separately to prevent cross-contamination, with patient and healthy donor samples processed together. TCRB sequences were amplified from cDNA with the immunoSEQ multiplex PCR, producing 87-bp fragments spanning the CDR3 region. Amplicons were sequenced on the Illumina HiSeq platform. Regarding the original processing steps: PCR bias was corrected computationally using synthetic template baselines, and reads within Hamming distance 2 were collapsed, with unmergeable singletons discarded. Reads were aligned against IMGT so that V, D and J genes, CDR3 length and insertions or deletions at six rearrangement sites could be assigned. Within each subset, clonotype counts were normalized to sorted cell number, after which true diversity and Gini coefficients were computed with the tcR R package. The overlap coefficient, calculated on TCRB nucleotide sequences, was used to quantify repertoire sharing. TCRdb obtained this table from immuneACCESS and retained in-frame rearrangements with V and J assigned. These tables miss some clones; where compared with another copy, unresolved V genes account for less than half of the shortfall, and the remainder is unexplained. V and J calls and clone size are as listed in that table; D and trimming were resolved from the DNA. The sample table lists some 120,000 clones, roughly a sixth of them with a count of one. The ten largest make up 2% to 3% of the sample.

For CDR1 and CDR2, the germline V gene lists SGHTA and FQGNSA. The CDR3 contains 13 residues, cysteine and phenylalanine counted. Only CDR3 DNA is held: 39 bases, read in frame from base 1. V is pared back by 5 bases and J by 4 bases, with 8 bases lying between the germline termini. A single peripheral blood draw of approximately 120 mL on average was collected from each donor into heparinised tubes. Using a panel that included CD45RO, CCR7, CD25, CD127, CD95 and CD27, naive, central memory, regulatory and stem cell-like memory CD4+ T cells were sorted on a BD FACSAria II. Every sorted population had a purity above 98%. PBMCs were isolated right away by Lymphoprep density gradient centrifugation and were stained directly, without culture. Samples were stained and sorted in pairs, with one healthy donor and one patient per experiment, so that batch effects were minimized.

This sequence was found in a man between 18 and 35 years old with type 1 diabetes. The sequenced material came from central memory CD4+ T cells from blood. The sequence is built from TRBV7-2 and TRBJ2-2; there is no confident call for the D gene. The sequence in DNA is TGTGCCAGCAGCCCCATGGTCACCGGGGAGCTGTTTTTT. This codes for CASSPMVTGELFF.